This passage covers 15 T cell receptor beta chains from one sample sequenced in a study of beta chain features in type 1 diabetes. The study reverse transcribed the entire isolated RNA, so it sequenced expressed TCRB transcripts. Here immunoSEQ multiplex PCR was the method, and the copy in TCRdb shows in-frame clones only, minus some. The table lists 680,000 or so clones, less than 20% of them singletons, with approximately 0.093% in the top ten. Material for sequencing was naive CD4+ T cells from blood. The receptors come from a man in his late teens or twenties in good health.

There are a few counts of this clone. The chain combines TRBV7-9 with TRBJ2-3; possible D gene TRBD2, 6 bases. This CDR3 is built from 13 residues. Germline lookup yields CDR1 SEHNR and CDR2 FQNEAQ (reference sequence). V shed 5 bases and J shed 15 bases, with 21 bases lying between them. The DNA for the CDR3 is TGTGCCAGCAGCCACGGAGGGGAAACGGACAAATATTTT. This encodes CASSHGGETDKYF. The full variable domain, with the rest looked up from reference TRBV7-9 and TRBJ2-3, is DTGVSQNPRHKITKRGQNVTFRCDPISEHNRLYWYRQTLGQGPEFLTYFQNEAQLEKSRLLSDRFSAERPKGSFSTLEIQRTEQGDSAMYLCASSHGGETDKYFGPGTRLTVL.

There are a few counts of this clone. The V and J genes are TRBV2 and TRBJ2-5; 12 positions agree with TRBD2. V trimming: 6 bases; J trimming: 1 base; junction bases outside the gene matches: 6. Germline V gives CDR1 SNHLY, CDR2 FYNNEI. The CDR3 is 16 amino acids. Here the CDR3 reads CASRPLTSGSQETQYF. The CDR3 DNA reads as TGTGCCAGCAGGCCCTTGACTAGCGGGAGCCAAGAGACCCAGTACTTC.

The chain combines TRBV14 with TRBJ1-2; D ambiguous. With 3 bases removed from V and 2 bases from J, the gap between germline ends came to 7 bases. The length of the CDR3 is 13 residues. Per the germline V gene, CDR1 is SGHDN and CDR2 is FVKESK. The CDR3 nucleotides are TGTGCCAGCAGCCACGGACTGAACTATGGCTACACCTTC. Amino acid sequence: CASSHGLNYGYTF.

The chain is built from TRBV4-3 and TRBJ2-3; D gene ambiguous. CDR3 size: 16 residues. Germline V gene sequence: CDR1 LGHNA, CDR2 YSLEER. V lost 0 bases and J lost 4, with 14 bases in between. The CDR3 region has the DNA TGCGCCAGCAGCCAAGAACTCGAAAGGCGTCCAGATACGCAGTATTTT. This codes for CASSQELERRPDTQYF.

The chain carries TRBV7-6 and TRBJ1-4, with TRBD1 matching 8 bases. The CDR3 sequence is 16 residues long. The V gene's germline CDR1 is SGHVS and CDR2 FNYEAQ. The V gene end was trimmed by 2 bases and the J gene end by 2 bases; junction bases not matched to a gene: 4. CDR3 amino acids: CASSLRTGRTNEKLFF. As DNA, the CDR3 is TGTGCCAGCAGCTTAAGGACAGGGCGGACTAATGAAAAACTGTTTTTT.

This clone was found once. The chain is built from TRBV19 and TRBJ2-5, with D perhaps being TRBD1 or TRBD2 (5 bases each). The V end lost 6 bases, the J end lost 7 bases, and 18 bases lay between the germline ends. Germline values: CDR1 LNHDA, CDR2 SQIVND (reference sequence). The CDR3 spans 14 residues. This chain's CDR3 is CASSPGTLGGTQYF. In DNA form, the CDR3 reads TGTGCCAGTAGCCCCGGGACCTTAGGCGGGACCCAGTACTTC.

The chain uses TRBV7-3 and TRBJ1-2; weak D call: TRBD1 (5 bases). The V end lost 5 bases, the J end lost 4 bases, and 14 bases lay between the germline ends. CDR1 is SGHTA, CDR2 FQGTGA, per germline. The CDR3 contains 14 residues. In DNA form, the CDR3 reads TGTGCCAGCAGCCCCAGGCAGGGTGGCTATGGCTACACCTTC. Translation gives CASSPRQGGYGYTF. The whole variable domain, filled in from reference TRBV7-3 and TRBJ1-2, reads GAGVSQTPSNKVTEKGKYVELRCDPISGHTALYWYRQSLGQGPEFLIYFQGTGAADDSGLPNDRFFAVRPEGSVSTLKIQRTERGDSAVYLCASSPRQGGYGYTFGSGTRLTVV.

The gene calls are TRBV5-1 and TRBJ1-5, with D possibly matching TRBD1 (5 bases). Germline V lookup: CDR1 SGHRS, CDR2 YFSETQ. There are 17 residues in the CDR3. Deletions cut 4 bases from V and 2 bases from J, with 19 bases between. The CDR3, as DNA: TGCGCCAGCAGCGTTGGAGGGACGGGACTGGGCAATCAGCCCCAGCATTTT. This translates into CASSVGGTGLGNQPQHF.

Here the CDR3 DNA reads TGTGCCTGGCAGTTACAGGGGAATTCACCCCTCCACTTT. Encoded protein: CAWQLQGNSPLHF. The chain uses TRBV30 and TRBJ1-6; 7 bases are a match to TRBD1. CDR1 and CDR2 from the germline V gene are GTSNPN and SVGIG (reference sequence). This CDR3 comprises 13 residues. With V trimmed by 5 bases and J by 7 bases, 5 bases remained unmatched.

This chain links TRBV5-6 with TRBJ1-6; D call uncertain. Trimming removed 3 bases at V and 7 bases at J, with 11 bases between. Germline loops: CDR1 SGHDT, CDR2 YYEEEE. This CDR3 spans 14 amino acids. Here the CDR3 reads CASSYALGNSPLHF. The CDR3 DNA reads TGTGCCAGCAGCTATGCTTTGGGGAATTCACCCCTCCACTTT. The full variable domain, rest sourced from reference TRBV5-6 and TRBJ1-6, is DAGVTQSPTHLIKTRGQQVTLRCSPKSGHDTVSWYQQALGQGPQFIFQYYEEEERQRGNFPDRFSGHQFPNYSSELNVNALLLGDSALYLCASSYALGNSPLHFGNGTRLTVT.

This clone was counted a few times. V usage is TRBV7-9 and J usage is TRBJ2-7, with 8 bases matching TRBD1. There are 16 residues in the CDR3. CDR1 and CDR2 from the germline V gene are SEHNR and FQNEAQ (reference sequence). With 0 bases clipped from V and 6 bases from J, the junction kept 10 bases outside the gene matches. CDR3 protein: CASSLAGTGDSGEQYF. The CDR3 coding sequence is TGTGCCAGCAGCTTAGCGGGGACAGGTGACTCGGGCGAGCAGTACTTC.

This clone was counted a few times. CDR3 bases: TGCGCCAGCAGCCAAGATGGACTAGCATTTGGTGAGCAGTTCTTC. It is translated as CASSQDGLAFGEQFF. This chain links TRBV4-3 with TRBJ2-1, with TRBD2 identical over 8 bases. The CDR3 contains 15 residues. J lost 9 bases, V lost 0 bases, and 7 bases had no gene match. Germline V gene data show CDR1 as LGHNA and CDR2 as YSLEER.

The rearrangement uses TRBV7-8 and TRBJ1-2; 8 positions match TRBD1. The CDR3 is made up of 13 amino acids. The germline gives CDR1 SGHVS, CDR2 FQNEAQ. J gave up 4 bases and V 6 bases, and 4 bases lay outside the gene matches. Here the CDR3 reads CASRSGQGYGYTF. CDR3 nucleotide sequence: TGTGCCAGCAGATCCGGACAGGGCTATGGCTACACCTTC.

The rearrangement uses TRBV7-6 and TRBJ1-2, with no clear D. The CDR3 loop spans 13 amino acids. V lost 5 bases to trimming and J lost 4 bases, with 11 bases between them. Germline V lookup: CDR1 SGHVS, CDR2 FNYEAQ. CDR3 residues: CASSPWDLYGYTF. The CDR3 coding sequence is TGTGCCAGCAGCCCGTGGGATCTCTATGGCTACACCTTC.

This clone was recorded a few times. The CDR3 coding sequence is TGTGCCAGCAGCTCCCGGGACAGGGGCACAGATACGCAGTATTTT. It is translated as CASSSRDRGTDTQYF. This chain uses TRBV5-4 with TRBJ2-3; 9 bases align to TRBD1. Trimming removed 3 bases from V and 1 base from J; junction bases left unmatched: 3. The CDR3 totals 15 residues. Germline loops: CDR1 SGHNT, CDR2 YYREEE (reference sequence).